The clone carrying this T cell receptor beta chain appeared once. Other DNA sequences of this sample code for an identical CDR3. V lost 6 bases, J lost 3 bases, and 2 bases stayed unmatched. The CDR3 has 13 residues. This specimen comes from a study of blood T cell repertoires in COVID-19. Only in-frame clones appear in the TCRdb table, and some are missing; sequencing was by immunoSEQ multiplex PCR. The data hold about 240,000 clones, with 80% to 90% observed a single time. The source is a man over 45 with acute or convalescent COVID-19. Sequenced sample: peripheral blood. The J gene is TRBJ1-5, the V gene TRBV12-3 or TRBV12-4; 7 positions match TRBD1. CDR3 coding DNA: TGTGCCAGCAGGGGACAGCTCAATCAGCCCCAGCATTTT. This encodes CASRGQLNQPQHF.